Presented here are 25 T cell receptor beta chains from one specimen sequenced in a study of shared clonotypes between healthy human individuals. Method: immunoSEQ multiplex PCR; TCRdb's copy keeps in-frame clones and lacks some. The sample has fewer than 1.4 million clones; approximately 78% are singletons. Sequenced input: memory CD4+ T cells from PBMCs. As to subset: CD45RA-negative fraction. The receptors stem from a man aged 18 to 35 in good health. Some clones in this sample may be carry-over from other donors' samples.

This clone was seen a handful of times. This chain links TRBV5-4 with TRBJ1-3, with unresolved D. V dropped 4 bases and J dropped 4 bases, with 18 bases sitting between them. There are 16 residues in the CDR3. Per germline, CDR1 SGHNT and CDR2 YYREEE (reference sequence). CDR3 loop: CASSTKTQQTGNTIYF. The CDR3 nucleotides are TGTGCCAGCAGCACTAAGACACAGCAGACGGGAAACACCATATATTTT.

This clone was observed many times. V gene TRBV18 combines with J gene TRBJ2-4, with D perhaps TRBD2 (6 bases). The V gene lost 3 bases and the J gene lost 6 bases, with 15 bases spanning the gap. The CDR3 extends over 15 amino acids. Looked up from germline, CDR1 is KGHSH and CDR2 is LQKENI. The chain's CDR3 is CASSPGRGNTNIQYF. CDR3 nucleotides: TGTGCCAGCTCACCGGGTCGGGGGAACACAAACATTCAGTACTTC. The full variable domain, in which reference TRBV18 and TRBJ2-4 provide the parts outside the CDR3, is NAGVMQNPRHLVRRRGQEARLRCSPMKGHSHVYWYRQLPEEGLKFMVYLQKENIIDESGMPKERFSAEFPKEGPSILRIQQVVRGDSAAYFCASSPGRGNTNIQYFGAGTRLSVL.

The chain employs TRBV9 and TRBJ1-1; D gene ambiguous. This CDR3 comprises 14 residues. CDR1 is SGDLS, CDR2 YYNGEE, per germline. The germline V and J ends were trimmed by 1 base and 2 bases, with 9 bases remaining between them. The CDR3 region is CASSVSPRNTEAFF. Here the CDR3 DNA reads TGTGCCAGCAGCGTATCCCCCAGAAACACTGAAGCTTTCTTT.

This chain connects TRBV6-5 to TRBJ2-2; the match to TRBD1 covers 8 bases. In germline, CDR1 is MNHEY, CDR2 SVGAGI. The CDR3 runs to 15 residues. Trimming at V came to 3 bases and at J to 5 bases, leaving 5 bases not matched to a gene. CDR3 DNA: TGTGCCAGCAGTTATTCGGACAGGGCTACCGGGGAGCTGTTTTTT. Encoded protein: CASSYSDRATGELFF.

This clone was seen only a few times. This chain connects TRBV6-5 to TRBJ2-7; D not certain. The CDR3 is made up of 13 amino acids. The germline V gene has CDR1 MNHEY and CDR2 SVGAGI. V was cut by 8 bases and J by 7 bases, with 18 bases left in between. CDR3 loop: CASRLDPPGEQYF. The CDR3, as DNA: TGTGCCAGCCGGCTTGACCCTCCTGGGGAGCAGTACTTC.

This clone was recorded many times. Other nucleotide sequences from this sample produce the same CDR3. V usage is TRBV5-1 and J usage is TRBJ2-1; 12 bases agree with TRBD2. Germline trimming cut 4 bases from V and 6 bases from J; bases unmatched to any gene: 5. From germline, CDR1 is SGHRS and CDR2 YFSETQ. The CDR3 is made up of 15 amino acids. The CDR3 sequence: CASSPGLAGSNEQFF. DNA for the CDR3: TGCGCCAGCAGCCCGGGACTAGCGGGCTCCAATGAGCAGTTCTTC.

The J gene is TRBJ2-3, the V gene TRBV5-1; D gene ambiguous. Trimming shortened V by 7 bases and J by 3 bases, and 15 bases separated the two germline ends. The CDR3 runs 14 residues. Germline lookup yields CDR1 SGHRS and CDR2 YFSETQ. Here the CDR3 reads CASGISRETDTQYF. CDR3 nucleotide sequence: TGCGCCAGCGGCATCTCGCGAGAGACAGATACGCAGTATTTT. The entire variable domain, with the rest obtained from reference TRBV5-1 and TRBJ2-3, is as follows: KAGVTQTPRYLIKTRGQQVTLSCSPISGHRSVSWYQQTPGQGLQFLFEYFSETQRNKGNFPGRFSGRQFSNSRSEMNVSTLELGDSALYLCASGISRETDTQYFGPGTRLTVL.

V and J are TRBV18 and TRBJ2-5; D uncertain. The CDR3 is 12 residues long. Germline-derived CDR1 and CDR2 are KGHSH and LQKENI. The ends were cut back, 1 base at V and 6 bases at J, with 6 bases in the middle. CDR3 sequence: CASSPQEQTQYF. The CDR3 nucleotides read TGTGCCAGCTCACCACAGGAACAGACCCAGTACTTC. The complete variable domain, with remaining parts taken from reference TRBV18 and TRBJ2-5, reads NAGVMQNPRHLVRRRGQEARLRCSPMKGHSHVYWYRQLPEEGLKFMVYLQKENIIDESGMPKERFSAEFPKEGPSILRIQQVVRGDSAAYFCASSPQEQTQYFGPGTRLLVL.

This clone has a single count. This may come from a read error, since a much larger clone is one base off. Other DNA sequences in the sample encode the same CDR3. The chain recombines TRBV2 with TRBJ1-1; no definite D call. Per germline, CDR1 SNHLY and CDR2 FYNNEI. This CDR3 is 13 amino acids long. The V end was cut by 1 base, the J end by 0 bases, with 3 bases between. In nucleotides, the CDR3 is TGTGCCAGCAGTGAAGATATGAACACTGAAGCTTTCTTT. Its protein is CASSEDMNTEAFF.

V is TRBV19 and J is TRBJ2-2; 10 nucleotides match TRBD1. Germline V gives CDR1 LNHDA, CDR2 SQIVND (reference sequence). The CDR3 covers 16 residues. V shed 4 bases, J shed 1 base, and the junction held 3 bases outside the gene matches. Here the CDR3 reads CASSTRTGGNTGELFF. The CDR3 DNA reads TGTGCCAGTAGTACAAGGACAGGGGGGAACACCGGGGAGCTGTTTTTT.

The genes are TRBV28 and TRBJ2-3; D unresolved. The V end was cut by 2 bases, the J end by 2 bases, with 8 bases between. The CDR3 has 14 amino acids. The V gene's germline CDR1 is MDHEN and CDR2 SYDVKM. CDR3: CASSLGQNTDTQYF. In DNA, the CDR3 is TGTGCCAGCAGTTTAGGGCAGAACACAGATACGCAGTATTTT.

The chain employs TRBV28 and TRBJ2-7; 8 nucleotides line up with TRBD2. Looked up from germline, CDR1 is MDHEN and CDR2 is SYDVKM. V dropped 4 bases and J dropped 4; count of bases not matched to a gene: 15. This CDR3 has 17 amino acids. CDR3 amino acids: CASSSPPGGVQAYEQYF. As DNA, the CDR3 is TGTGCCAGCAGTTCCCCCCCGGGGGGGGTTCAAGCTTACGAGCAGTACTTC.

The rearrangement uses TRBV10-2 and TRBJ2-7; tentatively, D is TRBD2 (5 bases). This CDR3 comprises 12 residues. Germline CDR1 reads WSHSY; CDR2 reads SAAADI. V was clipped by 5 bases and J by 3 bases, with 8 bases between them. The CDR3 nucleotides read TGCGCCAGCAGTCAGGCGGGCTACGAGCAGTACTTC. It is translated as CASSQAGYEQYF.

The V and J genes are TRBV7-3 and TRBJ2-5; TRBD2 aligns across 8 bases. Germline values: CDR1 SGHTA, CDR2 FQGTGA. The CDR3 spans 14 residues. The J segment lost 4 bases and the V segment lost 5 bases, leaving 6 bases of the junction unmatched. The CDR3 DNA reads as TGTGCCAGCAGCCAAGCGGGAGTCCGAGAGACCCAGTACTTC. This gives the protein CASSQAGVRETQYF.

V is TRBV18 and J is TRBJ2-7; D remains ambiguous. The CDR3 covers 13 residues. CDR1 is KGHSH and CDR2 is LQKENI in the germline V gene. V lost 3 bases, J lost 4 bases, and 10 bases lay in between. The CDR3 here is CASSPYPNYEQYF. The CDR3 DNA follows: TGTGCCAGCTCACCCTACCCAAATTACGAGCAGTACTTC.

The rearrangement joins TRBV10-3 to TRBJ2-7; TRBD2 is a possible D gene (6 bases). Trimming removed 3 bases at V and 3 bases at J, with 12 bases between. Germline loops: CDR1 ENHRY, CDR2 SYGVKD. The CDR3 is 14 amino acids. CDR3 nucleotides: TGTGCCATCAGTGACGGTAGGGGAGGCTACGAGCAGTACTTC. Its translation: CAISDGRGGYEQYF.

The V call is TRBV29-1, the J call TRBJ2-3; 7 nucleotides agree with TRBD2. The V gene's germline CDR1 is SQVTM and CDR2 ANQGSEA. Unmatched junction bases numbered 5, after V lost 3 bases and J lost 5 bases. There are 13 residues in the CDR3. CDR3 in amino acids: CSVDGGRGDTQYF. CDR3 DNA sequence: TGCAGCGTTGACGGGGGGAGGGGAGATACGCAGTATTTT.

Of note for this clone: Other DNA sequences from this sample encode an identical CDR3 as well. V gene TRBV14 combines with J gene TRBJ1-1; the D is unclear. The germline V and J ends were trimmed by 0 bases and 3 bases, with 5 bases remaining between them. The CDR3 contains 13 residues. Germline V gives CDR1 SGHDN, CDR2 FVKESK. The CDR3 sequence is CASSQDLYTEAFF. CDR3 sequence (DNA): TGTGCCAGCAGCCAAGATCTCTACACTGAAGCTTTCTTT. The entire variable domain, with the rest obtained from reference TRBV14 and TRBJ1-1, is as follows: EAGVTQFPSHSVIEKGQTVTLRCDPISGHDNLYWYRRVMGKEIKFLLHFVKESKQDESGMPNNRFLAERTGGTYSTLKVQPAELEDSGVYFCASSQDLYTEAFFGQGTRLTVV.

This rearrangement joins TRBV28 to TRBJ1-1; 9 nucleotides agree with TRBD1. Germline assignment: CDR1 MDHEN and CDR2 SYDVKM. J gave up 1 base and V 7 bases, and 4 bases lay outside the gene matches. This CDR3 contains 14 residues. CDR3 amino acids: CASNLGQGNTEAFF. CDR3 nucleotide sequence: TGTGCCAGCAACCTGGGACAGGGGAACACTGAAGCTTTCTTT.

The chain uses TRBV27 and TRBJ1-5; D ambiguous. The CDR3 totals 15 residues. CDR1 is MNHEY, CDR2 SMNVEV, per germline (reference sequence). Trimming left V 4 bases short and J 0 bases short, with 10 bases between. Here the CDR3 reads CASSWEGPSNQPQHF. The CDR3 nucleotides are TGTGCCAGCAGTTGGGAAGGGCCTAGCAATCAGCCCCAGCATTTT.

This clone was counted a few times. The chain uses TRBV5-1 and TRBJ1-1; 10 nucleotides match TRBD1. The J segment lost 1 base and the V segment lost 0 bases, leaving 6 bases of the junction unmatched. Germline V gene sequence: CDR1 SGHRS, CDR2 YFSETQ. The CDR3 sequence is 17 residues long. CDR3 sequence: CASSLAGQGYENTEAFF. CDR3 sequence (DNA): TGCGCCAGCAGCTTGGCGGGACAGGGGTATGAGAACACTGAAGCTTTCTTT.

This CDR3 reads CASSQVERTGGGYTF. CDR3 in DNA: TGCGCCAGCAGCCAAGTGGAGAGAACGGGAGGAGGCTACACCTTC. The chain carries TRBV4-3 and TRBJ1-2; D call uncertain. CDR3 size: 15 residues. The germline V gene encodes CDR1 LGHNA and CDR2 YSLEER. The ends were cut back, 1 base at V and 8 bases at J, with 17 bases in the middle.

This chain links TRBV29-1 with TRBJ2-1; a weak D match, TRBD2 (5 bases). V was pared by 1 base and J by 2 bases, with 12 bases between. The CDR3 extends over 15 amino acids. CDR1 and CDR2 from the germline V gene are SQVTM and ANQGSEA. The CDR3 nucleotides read TGCAGCGTTGAAGGAGGGCCCTCGGCCTACAATGAGCAGTTCTTC. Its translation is CSVEGGPSAYNEQFF.

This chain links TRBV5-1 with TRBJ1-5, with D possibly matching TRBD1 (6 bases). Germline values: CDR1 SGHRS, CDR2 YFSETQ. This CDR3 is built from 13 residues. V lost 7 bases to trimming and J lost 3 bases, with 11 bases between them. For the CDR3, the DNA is TGCGCCAGCGCTACAGGGTTCAATCAGCCCCAGCATTTT. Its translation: CASATGFNQPQHF. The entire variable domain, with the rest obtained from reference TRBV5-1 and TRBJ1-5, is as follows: KAGVTQTPRYLIKTRGQQVTLSCSPISGHRSVSWYQQTPGQGLQFLFEYFSETQRNKGNFPGRFSGRQFSNSRSEMNVSTLELGDSALYLCASATGFNQPQHFGDGTRLSIL.

The DNA of the CDR3 is TGTGCCAGCAGTGAAGAACAGGGGATTTCTGGCTACACCTTC. Translating it yields CASSEEQGISGYTF. The V and J genes are TRBV2 and TRBJ1-2, with 7 bases aligning to TRBD1. In germline, CDR1 is SNHLY, CDR2 FYNNEI. J lost 7 bases, V lost 1 base, and 6 bases had no gene match. This CDR3 has 14 residues. Drawing the rest from reference TRBV2 and TRBJ1-2, the complete variable domain is EPEVTQTPSHQVTQMGQEVILRCVPISNHLYFYWYRQILGQKVEFLVSFYNNEISEKSEIFDDQFSVERPDGSNFTLKIRSTKLEDSAMYFCASSEEQGISGYTFGSGTRLTVV.